This T cell receptor (beta chain) was recorded in a study of blood T cells in healthy people across ages. Looking at the study overall: About one barcoded beta molecule per two T cells was the capture yield of template switching.

Ten or more counts support this clonotype. The authors ran a second PCR of roughly 6 to 12 cycles using a sample-barcoded 5' primer and a J-beta primer mix. TCRdb fed the 5' RACE reads into MiXCR, producing one record per CDR3 protein. The table includes about 810,000 distinct CDR3 sequences, roughly 40% detected once. This CDR3 has 12 amino acids. Trimming removed 3 bases from V and 2 bases from J, with 8 bases in between. Germline-derived CDR1 and CDR2 are SQVTM and ANQGSEA. Material for sequencing was blood. The rearrangement uses TRBV29-1 and TRBJ2-7; D unresolved. This sequence was found in a man younger than 30 in good health. CDR3 residues: CSVEGRAYEQYF. CDR3 sequence (DNA): TGCAGCGTTGAGGGCAGAGCCTACGAGCAGTACTTC.